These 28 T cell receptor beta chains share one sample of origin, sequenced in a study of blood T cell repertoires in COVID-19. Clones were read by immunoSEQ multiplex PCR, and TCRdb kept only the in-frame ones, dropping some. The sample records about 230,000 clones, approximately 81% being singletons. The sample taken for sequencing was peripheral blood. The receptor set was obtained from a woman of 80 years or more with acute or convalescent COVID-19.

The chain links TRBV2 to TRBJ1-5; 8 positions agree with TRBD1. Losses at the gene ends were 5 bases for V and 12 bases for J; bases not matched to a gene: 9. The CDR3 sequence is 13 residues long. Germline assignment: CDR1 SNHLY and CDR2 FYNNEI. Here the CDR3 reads CASSLDRGGNQHF. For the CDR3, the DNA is TGTGCCAGCAGTTTAGACAGGGGTGGTAACCAGCATTTT.

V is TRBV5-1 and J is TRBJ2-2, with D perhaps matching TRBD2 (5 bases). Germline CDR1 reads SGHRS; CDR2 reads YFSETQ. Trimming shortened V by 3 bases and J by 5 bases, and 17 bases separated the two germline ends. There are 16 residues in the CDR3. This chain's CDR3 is CASSSGRLAVTGELFF. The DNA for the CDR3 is TGCGCCAGCAGCTCCGGGCGGCTAGCAGTGACCGGGGAGCTGTTTTTT.

In DNA, the CDR3 is TGTGCCAGCACTGGGAACACAGGGGCCCATCAGCCCCAGCATTTT. Translating gives CASTGNTGAHQPQHF. The chain couples TRBV19 to TRBJ1-5; TRBD1 matches at 7 bases. V was pared by 9 bases and J by 5 bases, with 13 bases of the junction left unmatched. The germline V gene has CDR1 LNHDA and CDR2 SQIVND (reference sequence). This CDR3 is 15 amino acids long.

The CDR3 DNA follows: TGTGCCAGCAGCCAAGGAGGAACCTATGGCTACACCTTC. Residues: CASSQGGTYGYTF. The chain combines TRBV3-1 (or the pseudogene TRBV3-2) with TRBJ1-2; no definite D call. This CDR3 contains 13 residues. Germline V lookup: CDR1 LGHDT, CDR2 YNNKEL (reference sequence). Trimming took 1 base from V and 4 from J, leaving 7 bases between them.

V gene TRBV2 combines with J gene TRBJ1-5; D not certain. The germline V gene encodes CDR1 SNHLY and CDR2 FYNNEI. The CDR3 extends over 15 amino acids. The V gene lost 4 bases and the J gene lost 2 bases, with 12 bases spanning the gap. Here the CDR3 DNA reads TGTGCCAGCAGTGTTAGTGCGGGTGGCAATCAGCCCCAGCATTTT. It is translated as CASSVSAGGNQPQHF.

The chain's CDR3 is CASSRGLAGLEQYF. The CDR3 region has the DNA TGTGCCAGCAGCAGGGGACTAGCGGGGTTGGAGCAGTACTTC. The rearrangement uses TRBV6-2 or TRBV6-3 and TRBJ2-7, with TRBD2 matching over 13 bases. Germline V CDR1 and CDR2: MNHEY, SVGEGT. The CDR3 contains 14 residues. V shed 6 bases and J 7 bases; nucleotides not matched to a gene: 6.

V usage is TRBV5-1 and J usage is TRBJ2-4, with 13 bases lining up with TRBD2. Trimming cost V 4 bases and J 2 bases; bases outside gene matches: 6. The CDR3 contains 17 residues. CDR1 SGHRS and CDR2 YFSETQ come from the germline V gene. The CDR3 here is CASSPWTSGGTKNIQYF. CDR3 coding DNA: TGCGCCAGCAGCCCCTGGACTAGCGGGGGAACCAAAAACATTCAGTACTTC.

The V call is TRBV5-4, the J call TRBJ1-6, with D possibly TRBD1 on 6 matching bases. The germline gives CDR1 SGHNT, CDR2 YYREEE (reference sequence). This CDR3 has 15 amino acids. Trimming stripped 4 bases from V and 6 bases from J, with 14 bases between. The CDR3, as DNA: TGTGCCAGCAGCCCCGGGCGGGGGGCTAATTCACCCCTCCACTTT. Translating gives CASSPGRGANSPLHF.

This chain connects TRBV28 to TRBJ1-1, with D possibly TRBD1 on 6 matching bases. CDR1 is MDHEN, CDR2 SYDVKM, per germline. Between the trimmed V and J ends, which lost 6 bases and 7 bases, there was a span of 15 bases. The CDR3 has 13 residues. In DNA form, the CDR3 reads TGTGCCAGCAGCCAAGTTGACAGGTTTGAAGCTTTCTTT. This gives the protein CASSQVDRFEAFF.

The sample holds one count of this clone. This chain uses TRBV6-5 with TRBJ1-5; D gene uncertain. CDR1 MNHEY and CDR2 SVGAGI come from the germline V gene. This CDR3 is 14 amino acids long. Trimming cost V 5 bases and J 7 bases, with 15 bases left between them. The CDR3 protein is CASSPIGEGQPQHF. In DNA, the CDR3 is TGTGCCAGCAGTCCGATTGGGGAGGGACAGCCCCAGCATTTT.

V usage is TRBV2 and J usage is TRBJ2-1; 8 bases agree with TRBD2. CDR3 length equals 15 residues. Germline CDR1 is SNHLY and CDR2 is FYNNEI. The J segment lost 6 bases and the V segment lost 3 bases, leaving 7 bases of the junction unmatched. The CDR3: CASSEGLAGINEQFF. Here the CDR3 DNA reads TGTGCCAGCAGTGAGGGGTTAGCGGGGATCAATGAGCAGTTCTTC.

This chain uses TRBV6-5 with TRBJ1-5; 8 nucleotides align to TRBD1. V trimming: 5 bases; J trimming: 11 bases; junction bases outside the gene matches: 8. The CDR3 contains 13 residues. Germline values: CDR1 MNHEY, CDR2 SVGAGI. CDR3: CASSRTGSMAQHF. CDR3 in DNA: TGTGCCAGCAGTCGGACAGGGAGCATGGCCCAGCATTTT.

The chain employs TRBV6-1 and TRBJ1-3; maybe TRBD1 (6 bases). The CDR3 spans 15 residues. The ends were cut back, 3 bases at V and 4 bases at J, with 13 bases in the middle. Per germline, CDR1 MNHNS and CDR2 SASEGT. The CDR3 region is CASSEQGMAGNTIYF. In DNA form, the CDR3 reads TGTGCCAGCAGTGAGCAGGGGATGGCAGGAAACACCATATATTTT.

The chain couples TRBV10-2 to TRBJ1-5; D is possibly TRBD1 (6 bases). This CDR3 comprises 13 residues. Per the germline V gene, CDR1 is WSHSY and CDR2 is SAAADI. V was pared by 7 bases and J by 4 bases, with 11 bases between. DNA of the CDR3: TGCGCCAGCAAACAGGGAGTAAATCAGCCCCAGCATTTT. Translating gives CASKQGVNQPQHF.

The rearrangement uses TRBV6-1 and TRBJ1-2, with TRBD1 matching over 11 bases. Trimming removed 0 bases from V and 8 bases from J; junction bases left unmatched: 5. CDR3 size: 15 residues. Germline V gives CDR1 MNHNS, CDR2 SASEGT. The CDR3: CASSEAGQGAWGYTF. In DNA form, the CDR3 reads TGTGCCAGCAGTGAAGCCGGACAGGGGGCTTGGGGCTACACCTTC.

The CDR3 loop is CASSLAGGNNEQFF. The CDR3 bases are TGCGCCAGCAGCTTAGCGGGGGGGAACAATGAGCAGTTCTTC. The chain employs TRBV5-1 and TRBJ2-1, with 10 positions matching TRBD2. The V and J ends lost 2 bases and 5 bases, in that order; junction bases with no gene match: 1. The CDR3 has 14 residues. CDR1 and CDR2 from the germline V gene are SGHRS and YFSETQ.

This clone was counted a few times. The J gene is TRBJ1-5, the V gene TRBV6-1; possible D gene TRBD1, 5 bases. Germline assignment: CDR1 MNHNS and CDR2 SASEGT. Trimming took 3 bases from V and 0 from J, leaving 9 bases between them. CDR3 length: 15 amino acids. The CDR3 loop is CASSEGTVSNQPQHF. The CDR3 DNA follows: TGTGCCAGCAGTGAGGGGACTGTTAGCAATCAGCCCCAGCATTTT.

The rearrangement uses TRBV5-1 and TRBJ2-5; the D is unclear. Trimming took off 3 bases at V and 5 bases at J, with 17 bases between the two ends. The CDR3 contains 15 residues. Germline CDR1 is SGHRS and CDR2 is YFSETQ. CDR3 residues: CASSSLGRSGETQYF. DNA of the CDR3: TGCGCCAGCAGCTCTCTAGGTCGCTCCGGGGAGACCCAGTACTTC.

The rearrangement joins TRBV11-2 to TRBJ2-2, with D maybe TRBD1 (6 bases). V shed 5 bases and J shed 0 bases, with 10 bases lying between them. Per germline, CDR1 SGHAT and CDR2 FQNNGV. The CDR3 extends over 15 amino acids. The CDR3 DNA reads TGTGCCAGCAGCCTACAGGGCTCGAACACCGGGGAGCTGTTTTTT. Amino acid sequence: CASSLQGSNTGELFF.

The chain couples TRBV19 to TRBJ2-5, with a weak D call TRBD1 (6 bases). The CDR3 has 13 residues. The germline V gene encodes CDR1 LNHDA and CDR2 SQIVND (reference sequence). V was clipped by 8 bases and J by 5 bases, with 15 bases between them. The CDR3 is CASRQSGGETQYF. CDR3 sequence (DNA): TGTGCCAGTCGACAGTCTGGGGGCGAGACCCAGTACTTC.

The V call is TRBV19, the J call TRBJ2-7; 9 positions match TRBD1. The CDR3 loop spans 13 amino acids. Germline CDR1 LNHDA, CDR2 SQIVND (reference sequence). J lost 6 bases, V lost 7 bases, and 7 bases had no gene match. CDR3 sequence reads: CASIGQGLSEQYF. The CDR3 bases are TGTGCCAGTATCGGACAGGGGCTAAGCGAGCAGTACTTC.

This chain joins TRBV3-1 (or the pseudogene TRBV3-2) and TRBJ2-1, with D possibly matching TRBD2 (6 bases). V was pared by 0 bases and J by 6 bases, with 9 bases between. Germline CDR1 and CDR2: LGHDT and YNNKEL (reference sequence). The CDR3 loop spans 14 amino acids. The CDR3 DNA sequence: TGTGCCAGCAGCCAAGAGATAGCGGTCAATGAGCAGTTCTTC. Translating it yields CASSQEIAVNEQFF.

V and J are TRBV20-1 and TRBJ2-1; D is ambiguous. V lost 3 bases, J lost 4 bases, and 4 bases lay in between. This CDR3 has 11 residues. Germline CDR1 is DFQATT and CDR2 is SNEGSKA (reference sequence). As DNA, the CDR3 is TGCAGTGCTAGCAGGTACAATGAGCAGTTCTTC. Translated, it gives CSASRYNEQFF.

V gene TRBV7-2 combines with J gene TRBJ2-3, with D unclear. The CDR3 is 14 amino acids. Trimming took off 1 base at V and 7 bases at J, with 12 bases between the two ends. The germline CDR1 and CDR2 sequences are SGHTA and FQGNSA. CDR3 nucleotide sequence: TGTGCCAGCAGCTTAGACTCCCCCACTTATACGCAGTATTTT. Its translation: CASSLDSPTYTQYF.

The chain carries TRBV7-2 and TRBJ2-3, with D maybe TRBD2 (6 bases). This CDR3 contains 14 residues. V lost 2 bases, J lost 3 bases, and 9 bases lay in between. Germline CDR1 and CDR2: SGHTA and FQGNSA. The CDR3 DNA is TGTGCCAGCAGCTTAACACTAGCAACAGATACGCAGTATTTT. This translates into CASSLTLATDTQYF.

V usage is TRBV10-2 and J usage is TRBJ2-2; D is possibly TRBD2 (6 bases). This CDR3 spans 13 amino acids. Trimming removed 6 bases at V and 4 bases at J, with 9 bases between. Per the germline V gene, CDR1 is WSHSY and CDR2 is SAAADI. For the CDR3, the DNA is TGCGCCAGCAGGGGACTGAGCACCGGGGAGCTGTTTTTT. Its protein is CASRGLSTGELFF.

The CDR3 spells CASNCWGLSYEQYF. Here the CDR3 DNA reads TGTGCCAGCAACTGCTGGGGACTCAGCTACGAGCAGTACTTC. The V call is TRBV28, the J call TRBJ2-7; TRBD2 is a possible D gene (6 bases). The CDR3 runs 14 residues. CDR1 and CDR2 from the germline V gene are MDHEN and SYDVKM. With 7 bases removed from V and 3 bases from J, the gap between germline ends came to 16 bases.

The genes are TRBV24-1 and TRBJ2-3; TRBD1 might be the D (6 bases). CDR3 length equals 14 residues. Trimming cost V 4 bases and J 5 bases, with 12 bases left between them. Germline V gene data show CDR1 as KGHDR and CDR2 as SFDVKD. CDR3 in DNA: TGTGCCACCAGTGAACAGGGAGTAGGAGATACGCAGTATTTT. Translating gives CATSEQGVGDTQYF.